This T cell receptor beta chain emerged from a study of tumour-infiltrating T cells in Burkitt lymphoma. Study summary: Patients covered every epidemiological subtype of Burkitt lymphoma. Overall and progression-free survival were predicted by productive clonality. Overall study results and limits: Public clonotypes, several, appeared across numerous Burkitt lymphoma patients.

This clone appeared a few times. No antigen is known for it. TCRdb's copy holds only in-frame clones and misses some; the assay was immunoSEQ multiplex PCR. The sample has tens of thousands of clones, 30% to 40% seen once. The sample consisted of tumor tissue. This receptor was identified in a human donor with Burkitt lymphoma.

The CDR3 region is CATVPGQGNTEAFF. Here the CDR3 DNA reads TGTGCCACCGTCCCGGGACAGGGTAACACTGAAGCTTTCTTT. The chain uses TRBV19 and TRBJ1-1; 9 bases agree with TRBD1. Trimming cost V 10 bases and J 2 bases; bases outside gene matches: 8. The CDR3 is 14 residues long. Germline assignment: CDR1 LNHDA and CDR2 SQIVND (reference sequence).